This is a list of T cell receptor beta chains from one sample in a study of T-cell memory formation after mild COVID-19. One entry per CDR3 protein results from TCRdb running MiXCR on the 5' RACE reads. Here the sample spans about 350,000 distinct CDR3 sequences, about an eighth being singletons. Sequences were obtained from PBMCs or a T cell subset sorted from them (not recorded which). Receptors were obtained from a man younger than 30 who had mild COVID-19 (a few samples of this study predate the infection). Cell type and time point are not known. CDR3s include the opening cysteine and the closing phenylalanine or tryptophan. A D gene is named only where the DNA matches it firmly. Some rows have no size entry. The others give once, few or many, or a class for an expanded clone.

J: TRBJ1-6
V: TRBV7-2
size: -
D: -
DNA: TGTGCCAGCAGCTTAGGACGGAGCCCGTCACCCCTCCACTTT
CDR3: CASSLGRSPSPLHF

J: TRBJ2-2
V: TRBV5-1
size: many
D: -
DNA: TGCGCCAGCAACAGGAACACCGGGGAGCTGTTTTTT
CDR3: CASNRNTGELFF

J: TRBJ2-6
V: TRBV6-6
size: few
D: -
DNA: TGTGCCAGCAGACATAGACAAGAGGATTCTGGGGCCAACGTCCTGACTTTC
CDR3: CASRHRQEDSGANVLTF

J: TRBJ2-6
V: TRBV6-2/TRBV6-3
size: -
D: -
DNA: TGTGCCAGCAGAACCGACAGCCCCGTCTCTGGGGCCAACGTCCTGACTTTC
CDR3: CASRTDSPVSGANVLTF

J: TRBJ2-7
V: TRBV5-5
size: few
D: TRBD1
DNA: TGTGCCAGCAGCTTGGTTTTTACGGGACAGAGCTCCTACGAGCAGTACTTC
CDR3: CASSLVFTGQSSYEQYF

J: TRBJ2-7
V: TRBV29-1
size: -
D: TRBD1
DNA: TGCAGCGTTGGGACAGGTTACGAGCAGTACTTC
CDR3: CSVGTGYEQYF

J: TRBJ1-4
V: TRBV27
size: -
D: -
DNA: TGTGCCAGCACAACAGGGACACATGAAAAACTGTTTTTT
CDR3: CASTTGTHEKLFF

J: TRBJ1-6
V: TRBV7-2
size: many
D: -
DNA: TGTGCCAGCAGCTTAGGGACCGCAGAGTATTCACCCCTCCACTTT
CDR3: CASSLGTAEYSPLHF

J: TRBJ2-3
V: TRBV7-2
size: -
D: TRBD2
DNA: TGTGCCAGCAGCTTCTCTAGCGGGGGGGCACCCGATACGCAGTATTTT
CDR3: CASSFSSGGAPDTQYF

J: TRBJ2-7
V: TRBV7-9
size: -
D: -
DNA: TGTGCCAGCAGCAAAGGGTCCTACGAGCAGTACTTC
CDR3: CASSKGSYEQYF

J: TRBJ1-4
V: TRBV4-3
size: many
D: -
DNA: TGCGCCAGCAGCCAAGAGGCGGAAGTCGGGGAAAAACTGTTTTTT
CDR3: CASSQEAEVGEKLFF

J: TRBJ1-1
V: TRBV4-2
size: few
D: -
DNA: TGTGCCAGCAGCCCACGGGGGGCTGACACTGAAGCTTTCTTT
CDR3: CASSPRGADTEAFF

J: TRBJ2-4
V: TRBV4-1
size: -
D: TRBD2
DNA: TGCGCCAGCAGCCAAGGCGGTCTAGCGGGGGGTCTGAGCATTCAGTACTTC
CDR3: CASSQGGLAGGLSIQYF

J: TRBJ1-3
V: TRBV3-1
size: -
D: -
DNA: TGTGCCAGCGGGGGGGCATCTGGAAACACCATATATTTT
CDR3: CASGGASGNTIYF

J: TRBJ2-3
V: TRBV28
size: -
D: -
DNA: TGTGCCAGCAACTCCGGGTATACGCAGTATTTT
CDR3: CASNSGYTQYF

J: TRBJ2-2
V: TRBV5-1
size: few
D: TRBD1
DNA: TGCGCCAGCAGCCTAGAGACAGGGGGTAACACCGGGGAGCTGTTTTTT
CDR3: CASSLETGGNTGELFF

J: TRBJ2-2
V: TRBV4-1
size: -
D: -
DNA: TGCGCCAGCAGCCAAGTCACCGGGGAGCTGTTTTTT
CDR3: CASSQVTGELFF

J: TRBJ1-2
V: TRBV6-1
size: -
D: -
DNA: TGTGCCAGCAGTGAGGGACGGATTTCTAACTATGGCTACACCTTC
CDR3: CASSEGRISNYGYTF

J: TRBJ1-2
V: TRBV27
size: few
D: -
DNA: TGTGCCAGCAGTTCCTTCGTCGGGGGCGGCTACACCTTC
CDR3: CASSSFVGGGYTF

J: TRBJ2-1
V: TRBV6-2/TRBV6-3
size: -
D: TRBD1
DNA: TGTGCCAGCAGTTACCACCGGGACAGGGGGCTAGGCGAGCAGTTCTTC
CDR3: CASSYHRDRGLGEQFF

J: TRBJ1-3
V: TRBV6-1
size: -
D: -
DNA: TGTGCCAGCAGTGAATATGGCACCATATATTTT
CDR3: CASSEYGTIYF

J: TRBJ1-2
V: TRBV10-3
size: -
D: -
DNA: TGTGCCATCAGTGTTCGGGGGGGGCACTCTCAATCACGCTACACCTTC
CDR3: CAISVRGGHSQSRYTF